Presented here are 23 T cell receptor beta chains from one specimen sequenced in a study of CD8+ T cells in alopecia areata (dated by TCRdb to the late 2010s). Preparation of the library involved the immunoSEQ multiplex PCR assay. RNA was extracted from all samples and reverse transcribed into cDNA, which served as template for TCR sequencing. Not all clones reach the TCRdb copy of this immuneACCESS table, which keeps in-frame sequences only. Checked studies attribute under half of the gap to unresolved V genes and leave the rest unexplained. The sample data list approximately 210,000 clones, and around two fifths of these were observed just once. The top ten clonotypes cover roughly 2.8% of the sample. Per the publication, the treatment or condition label means: oral pan-JAK inhibitor, 5-10 mg twice daily. Sequencing used CD4+ T cells sorted from blood, obtained at roughly week 36, from a patient treated with tofacitinib. These receptors originate from a human donor with alopecia areata.

As regards this clone: A read error may produce the germline difference seen at one junction end. The chain is built from TRBV7-9 and TRBJ2-7, with TRBD2 identical over 8 bases. Germline V gives CDR1 SEHNR, CDR2 FQNEAQ (reference sequence). This CDR3 comprises 15 residues. The CDR3 DNA reads TGTGCCAGCAGCCGTGGACTAGCTCTCTCCCACGAGCAGTACTTC. Translating gives CASSRGLALSHEQYF.

This clone has more than one count but fewer than ten. The chain combines TRBV4-2 with TRBJ2-1; 9 nucleotides agree with TRBD1. Germline values: CDR1 LGHNA, CDR2 YNFKEQ. The CDR3 is 16 residues long. Unmatched junction bases numbered 10, after V lost 5 bases and J lost 5 bases. The CDR3 protein is CASSLWATGGHNEQFF. Written as DNA, the CDR3 is TGTGCCAGCAGCTTGTGGGCGACAGGGGGGCACAATGAGCAGTTCTTC.

The chain has TRBV6-5 and TRBJ1-4; TRBD1 matches 9 bases. The CDR3 contains 15 residues. Germline V gene lookup returns CDR1 MNHEY and CDR2 SVGAGI. With 4 bases clipped from V and 8 bases from J, the junction kept 8 bases outside the gene matches. CDR3 bases: TGTGCCAGCAGTTTGTCGGGACAGGGAAGGGAAAAACTGTTTTTT. Its translation is CASSLSGQGREKLFF.

This clone was seen only a few times. The chain couples TRBV30 to TRBJ2-2; 9 bases agree with TRBD1. This CDR3 is built from 14 residues. The junction had 4 bases not matched to a gene; V was cut back by 3 bases and J by 5 bases. Germline V gene sequence: CDR1 GTSNPN, CDR2 SVGIG (reference sequence). CDR3 region: CAWRADRGTGELFF. The DNA of the CDR3 is TGTGCCTGGAGGGCCGACAGGGGGACCGGGGAGCTGTTTTTT.

This clone has a handful of counts. The chain links TRBV5-1 to TRBJ2-2; maybe TRBD2 (6 bases). The CDR3 spans 15 residues. CDR1 SGHRS and CDR2 YFSETQ come from the germline V gene. V was clipped by 6 bases and J by 3 bases, with 15 bases between them. The DNA of the CDR3 is TGCGCCAGCACCGCGGGGTCCGGAGACACCGGGGAGCTGTTTTTT. This codes for CASTAGSGDTGELFF.

V usage is TRBV29-1 and J usage is TRBJ1-1; tentatively, D is TRBD1 (6 bases). This CDR3 region has 11 residues. V was clipped by 3 bases and J by 7 bases, with 9 bases between them. CDR1 SQVTM and CDR2 ANQGSEA come from the germline V gene. The CDR3 region is CSVEWDIEAFF. In DNA form, the CDR3 reads TGCAGCGTTGAGTGGGACATTGAAGCTTTCTTT.

This clone was counted only a few times. This chain links TRBV19 with TRBJ2-7; D unresolved. V was pared by 3 bases and J by 1 base, with 7 bases between. The CDR3 length is 13 residues. CDR1 is LNHDA, CDR2 SQIVND, per germline (reference sequence). For the CDR3, the DNA is TGTGCCAGTAGTATGGGAACTTCCTACGAGCAGTACTTC. Translating it yields CASSMGTSYEQYF.

The rearrangement links TRBV11-2 to TRBJ2-7, with D possibly being TRBD2 (5 bases). Germline V CDR1 and CDR2: SGHAT, FQNNGV. CDR3 size: 14 residues. Trimming removed 2 bases from V and 3 bases from J, with 11 bases in between. The CDR3 nucleotides read TGTGCCAGCAGCTTAATGCTTAGCGTCTACGAGCAGTACTTC. It yields the protein CASSLMLSVYEQYF.

This chain joins TRBV5-4 and TRBJ2-1; TRBD2 agrees at 10 bases. Germline values: CDR1 SGHNT, CDR2 YYREEE (reference sequence). Unmatched junction bases numbered 7, after V lost 5 bases and J lost 8 bases. The CDR3 is made up of 14 amino acids. The CDR3 DNA reads TGTGCCAGCAGACTACTAGCGGGGAGGGATGAGCAGTTCTTC. It codes for CASRLLAGRDEQFF.

Regarding this clone: The same CDR3 arises from other DNA sequences in this sample as well. The V call is TRBV29-1, the J call TRBJ1-1, with D unresolved. V was cut by 4 bases and J by 4 bases, with 4 bases left in between. The CDR3 runs to 10 residues. Germline V CDR1 and CDR2: SQVTM, ANQGSEA. The CDR3 DNA reads as TGCAGCGTTGCAGGCACTGAAGCTTTCTTT. It translates to CSVAGTEAFF.

This clone was found once. The chain links TRBV7-8 to TRBJ2-3; D is unclear. Germline CDR1 is SGHVS and CDR2 is FQNEAQ. The CDR3 loop spans 15 amino acids. Trimming pared 6 bases from V and 2 bases from J, leaving 15 bases between. This CDR3 reads CASSSNSAPTDTQYF. In DNA, the CDR3 is TGTGCCAGCAGTTCCAACTCTGCCCCCACAGATACGCAGTATTTT.

The V and J genes are TRBV29-1 and TRBJ2-5; TRBD1 is a possible D gene (8 bases). Trimming pared 4 bases from V and 7 bases from J, leaving 19 bases between. Germline CDR1 and CDR2: SQVTM and ANQGSEA. This CDR3 region has 14 residues. The CDR3 sequence: CSVVQGGDLGTQYF. Here the CDR3 DNA reads TGCAGCGTTGTACAGGGGGGGGACCTGGGGACCCAGTACTTC.

This clone was seen many times. The V gene is TRBV7-2, the J gene TRBJ2-5; 10 bases line up with TRBD2. This CDR3 spans 16 amino acids. The V and J ends lost 1 base and 5 bases, in that order; junction bases with no gene match: 7. Germline values: CDR1 SGHTA, CDR2 FQGNSA. The CDR3, as DNA: TGTGCCAGCAGCTTAGGTTCAAGCGGGAGGGCGGAGACCCAGTACTTC. It codes for CASSLGSSGRAETQYF.

This clone was counted between two and nine times. This rearrangement joins TRBV14 to TRBJ2-1, with 7 bases fitting TRBD2. Germline V gene lookup returns CDR1 SGHDN and CDR2 FVKESK. The CDR3 contains 16 residues. V shed 5 bases and J 7 bases; nucleotides not matched to a gene: 14. In DNA form, the CDR3 reads TGTGCCAGCAGCTCCCAGTTTGGGAGGGGAGGGAATGAGCAGTTCTTC. Translating it yields CASSSQFGRGGNEQFF.

This clone has just a few counts. The chain employs TRBV5-6 and TRBJ1-2; D possibly corresponds to TRBD1 (6 bases). Germline loops: CDR1 SGHDT, CDR2 YYEEEE. V lost 4 bases and J lost 4, with 14 bases in between. This CDR3 is built from 14 residues. CDR3 coding DNA: TGTGCCAGCAGCACACCCAGGGGTAGCTATGGCTACACCTTC. It encodes CASSTPRGSYGYTF.

The chain employs TRBV25-1 and TRBJ2-3, with a weak D call TRBD2 (6 bases). CDR1 MGHDK and CDR2 SYGVNS come from the germline V gene. CDR3 size: 15 residues. Trimming cost V 3 bases and J 2 bases, with 12 bases left between them. The CDR3 region is CASSEGRLVTDTQYF. DNA for the CDR3: TGTGCCAGCAGTGAGGGCAGACTAGTCACAGATACGCAGTATTTT. The full variable domain, its missing parts supplied by reference TRBV25-1 and TRBJ2-3, is EADIYQTPRYLVIGTGKKITLECSQTMGHDKMYWYQQDPGMELHLIHYSYGVNSTEKGDLSSESTVSRIRTEHFPLTLESARPSHTSQYLCASSEGRLVTDTQYFGPGTRLTVL.

The chain couples TRBV7-3 to TRBJ2-1; D tentatively reads TRBD1 or TRBD2 (6 bases each). The germline gives CDR1 SGHTA, CDR2 FQGTGA. This CDR3 is 14 amino acids long. Trimming shortened V by 7 bases and J by 7 bases, and 17 bases separated the two germline ends. CDR3 sequence (DNA): TGTGCCAGCAACCTAGGGGGGTTCGGGAATGAGCAGTTCTTC. Translated: CASNLGGFGNEQFF.

The rearrangement uses TRBV9 and TRBJ2-2; TRBD2 aligns across 14 bases. CDR1 SGDLS and CDR2 YYNGEE come from the germline V gene. The J segment lost 6 bases and the V segment lost 2 bases, leaving 12 bases of the junction unmatched. This CDR3 has 19 amino acids. CDR3 residues: CASSVGTSGSARSAGELFF. DNA of the CDR3: TGTGCCAGCAGCGTCGGGACTAGCGGGAGTGCGCGTTCCGCCGGGGAGCTGTTTTTT.

The CDR3 spells CAWRNDRDTEAFF. CDR3 nucleotide sequence: TGTGCCTGGAGGAACGACAGGGACACTGAAGCTTTCTTT. The V and J genes are TRBV30 and TRBJ1-1; 7 bases align to TRBD1. Per germline, CDR1 GTSNPN and CDR2 SVGIG (reference sequence). This CDR3 region has 13 residues. J lost 3 bases, V lost 3 bases, and 4 bases had no gene match.

The chain carries TRBV2 and TRBJ2-7; D not resolved. CDR3 length: 12 amino acids. Germline assignment: CDR1 SNHLY and CDR2 FYNNEI. V lost 1 base and J 7 bases, leaving 8 bases between the germline ends. CDR3 nucleotides: TGTGCCAGCAGTGAAGTGGGTTGGGAGCAGTACTTC. Translation gives CASSEVGWEQYF.

The rearrangement joins TRBV2 to TRBJ1-1; D gene uncertain. The CDR3 length is 11 residues. Germline CDR1 SNHLY, CDR2 FYNNEI. V lost 2 bases, J lost 8 bases, and 6 bases lay in between. CDR3 in amino acids: CASSELREAFF. In DNA form, the CDR3 reads TGTGCCAGCAGTGAACTCAGGGAAGCTTTCTTT.

V gene TRBV14 combines with J gene TRBJ2-3; TRBD1 agrees at 7 bases. Germline loops: CDR1 SGHDN, CDR2 FVKESK. V was clipped by 0 bases and J by 2 bases; unmatched bases: 8. The CDR3 runs 17 residues. The CDR3 DNA follows: TGTGCCAGCAGCCAAGAAGGGGGCGGTATCTCCACAGATACGCAGTATTTT. Encoded protein: CASSQEGGGISTDTQYF. The complete variable domain, with remaining parts taken from reference TRBV14 and TRBJ2-3, reads EAGVTQFPSHSVIEKGQTVTLRCDPISGHDNLYWYRRVMGKEIKFLLHFVKESKQDESGMPNNRFLAERTGGTYSTLKVQPAELEDSGVYFCASSQEGGGISTDTQYFGPGTRLTVL.

This rearrangement joins TRBV29-1 to TRBJ1-1; D is possibly TRBD1 (6 bases). Trimming removed 6 bases from V and 4 bases from J, with 15 bases in between. The CDR3 contains 13 residues. CDR1 is SQVTM and CDR2 is ANQGSEA in the germline V gene. The CDR3 loop is CSVAKQGGTEAFF. As DNA, the CDR3 is TGCAGCGTAGCTAAACAGGGCGGCACTGAAGCTTTCTTT.